This TCR beta chain appears in the sequencing data of a study of T cell responses to AZD1222 COVID-19 vaccine. Overall study results and limits: Spike-specific TCR breadth and depth rose after two AZD1222 doses.

Concerning this clone: Its antigen is not known.

Sequencing was performed with immunoSEQ multiplex PCR; in TCRdb, only in-frame clones are kept and a portion is missing. The table records 95,000 to 150,000 clones, 70% to 90% of them present only once. This CDR3 is built from 15 residues. Trimming took 4 bases from V and 4 from J; bases not matched to a gene: 5. Germline loops: CDR1 SGHTA, CDR2 FQGNSA. This sample comprised peripheral blood, obtained on day 0 of AZD1222 vaccination. The J gene is TRBJ2-7, the V gene TRBV7-2; 12 nucleotides align to TRBD2. The TCR originated in an adult in good health. The CDR3 coding sequence is TGTGCCAGCAGCTCGAGACTAGCGGGAGAGTACGAGCAGTACTTC. Protein product: CASSSRLAGEYEQYF.